This T cell receptor beta chain comes out of a study of blood T cell repertoires in COVID-19. The junction had 9 bases not matched to a gene; V was cut back by 5 bases and J by 4 bases. The germline V gene encodes CDR1 LNHDA and CDR2 SQIVND (reference sequence). CDR3 length equals 16 residues. This clone was recorded once. Methods used by the authors: Amplification with reference gene primers provided the estimates of nucleated cell counts. Produced via immunoSEQ multiplex PCR; TCRdb's table is partial and in-frame only. That table supplies the V and J calls and clone size; D and trimming were determined from the DNA. The profile shows approximately 130,000 clones, around 81% of them singletons.

Sequenced material: peripheral blood. The receptor was derived from a human donor in a cohort sampled during active COVID-19. The V call is TRBV19, the J call TRBJ2-7, with 12 bases lining up with TRBD2. CDR3 nucleotides: TGTGCCAGTAGTCTCGCCTCTAGCGGGGGGGCTTACGAGCAGTACTTC. Translating gives CASSLASSGGAYEQYF. Combining the CDR3 with reference TRBV19 and TRBJ2-7 gives the whole variable domain DGGITQSPKYLFRKEGQNVTLSCEQNLNHDAMYWYRQDPGQGLRLIYYSQIVNDFQKGDIAEGYSVSREKKESFPLTVTSAQKNPTAFYLCASSLASSGGAYEQYFGPGTRLTVT.